This T cell receptor beta chain was identified during a study of blood T cells in healthy people across ages. Study-level findings and limits: CMV infection status of these donors was not known. Underestimates were what the diversity estimates from one million T cells were considered to be. A roughly linear fall in TCR beta diversity per million T cells was seen with increasing age.

In the case of this clonotype: Its antigen is as yet unknown.

For the second PCR, which ran for about 6 to 11 cycles, a sample-barcoded 5' primer and a J-beta primer mix were used. Each cDNA molecule carried a tag from a template-switch adaptor that contained 12 random nucleotides. MiXCR, run by TCRdb on the 5' RACE reads, gives a single entry per CDR3 protein. The sample consists of around 1,000,000 distinct CDR3 sequences, roughly two fifths of them appearing once. There are 11 residues in the CDR3. Looked up from germline, CDR1 is MNHEY and CDR2 is SMNVEV (reference sequence). Trimming removed 7 bases from V and 10 bases from J, with 11 bases in between. The sequencing sample was made of blood. This sequence originates from a man aged 18 to 35 in good health. This sequence joins TRBV27 and TRBJ2-1, with unresolved D. CDR3 nucleotide sequence: TGTGCCAGCACCCTCGGATGCGAGCAGTTCTTC. It specifies CASTLGCEQFF.